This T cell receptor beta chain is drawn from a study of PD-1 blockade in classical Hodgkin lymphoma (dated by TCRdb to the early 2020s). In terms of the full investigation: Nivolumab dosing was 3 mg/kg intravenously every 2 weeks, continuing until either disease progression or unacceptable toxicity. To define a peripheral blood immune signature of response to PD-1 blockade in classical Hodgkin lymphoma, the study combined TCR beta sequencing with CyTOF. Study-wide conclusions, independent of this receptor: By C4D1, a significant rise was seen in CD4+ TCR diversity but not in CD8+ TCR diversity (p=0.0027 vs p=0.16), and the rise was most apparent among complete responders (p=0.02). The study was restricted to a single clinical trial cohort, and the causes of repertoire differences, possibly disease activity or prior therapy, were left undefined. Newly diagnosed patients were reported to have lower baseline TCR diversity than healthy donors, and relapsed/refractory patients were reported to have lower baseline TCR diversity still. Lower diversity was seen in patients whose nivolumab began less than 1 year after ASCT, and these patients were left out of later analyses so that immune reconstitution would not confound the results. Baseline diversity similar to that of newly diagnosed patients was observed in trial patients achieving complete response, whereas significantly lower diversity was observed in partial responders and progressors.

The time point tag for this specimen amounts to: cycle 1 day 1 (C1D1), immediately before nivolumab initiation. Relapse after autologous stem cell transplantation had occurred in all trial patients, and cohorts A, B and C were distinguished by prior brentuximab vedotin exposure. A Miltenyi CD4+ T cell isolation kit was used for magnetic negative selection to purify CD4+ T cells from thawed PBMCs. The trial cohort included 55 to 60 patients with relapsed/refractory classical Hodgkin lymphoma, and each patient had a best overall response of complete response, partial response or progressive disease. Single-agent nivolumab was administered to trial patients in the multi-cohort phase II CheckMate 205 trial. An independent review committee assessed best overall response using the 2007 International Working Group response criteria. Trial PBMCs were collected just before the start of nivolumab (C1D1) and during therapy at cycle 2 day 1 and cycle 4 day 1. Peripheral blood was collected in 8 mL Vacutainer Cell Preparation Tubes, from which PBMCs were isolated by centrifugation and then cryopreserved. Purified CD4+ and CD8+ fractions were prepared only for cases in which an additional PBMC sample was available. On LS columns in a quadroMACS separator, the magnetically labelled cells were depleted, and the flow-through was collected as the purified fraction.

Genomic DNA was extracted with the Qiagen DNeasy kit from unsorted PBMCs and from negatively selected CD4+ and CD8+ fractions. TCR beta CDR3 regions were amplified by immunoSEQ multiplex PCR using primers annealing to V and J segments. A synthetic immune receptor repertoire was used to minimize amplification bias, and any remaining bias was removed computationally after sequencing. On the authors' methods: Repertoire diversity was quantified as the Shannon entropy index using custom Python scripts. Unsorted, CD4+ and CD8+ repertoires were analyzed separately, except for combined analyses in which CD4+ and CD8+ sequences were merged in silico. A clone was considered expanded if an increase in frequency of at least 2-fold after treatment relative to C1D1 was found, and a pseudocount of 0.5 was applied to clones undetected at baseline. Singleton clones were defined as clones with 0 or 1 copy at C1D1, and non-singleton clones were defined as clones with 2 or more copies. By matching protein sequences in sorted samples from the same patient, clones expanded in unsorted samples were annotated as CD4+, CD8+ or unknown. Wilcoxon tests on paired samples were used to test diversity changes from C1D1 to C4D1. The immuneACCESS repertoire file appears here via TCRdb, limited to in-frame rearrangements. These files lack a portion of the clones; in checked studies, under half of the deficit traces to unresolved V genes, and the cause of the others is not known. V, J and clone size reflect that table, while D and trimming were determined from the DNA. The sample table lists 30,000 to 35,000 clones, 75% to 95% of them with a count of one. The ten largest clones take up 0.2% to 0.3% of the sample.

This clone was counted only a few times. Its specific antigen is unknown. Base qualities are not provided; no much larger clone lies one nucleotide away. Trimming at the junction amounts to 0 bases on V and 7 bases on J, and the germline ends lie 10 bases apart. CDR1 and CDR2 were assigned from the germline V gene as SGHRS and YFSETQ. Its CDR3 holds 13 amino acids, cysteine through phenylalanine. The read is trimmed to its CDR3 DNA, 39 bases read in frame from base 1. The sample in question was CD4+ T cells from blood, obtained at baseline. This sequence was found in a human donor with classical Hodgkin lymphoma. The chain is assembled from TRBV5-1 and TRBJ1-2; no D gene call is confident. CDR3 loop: CASSLGPTGGYTF. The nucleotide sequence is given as TGCGCCAGCAGCTTGGGACCGACGGGTGGCTACACCTTC.